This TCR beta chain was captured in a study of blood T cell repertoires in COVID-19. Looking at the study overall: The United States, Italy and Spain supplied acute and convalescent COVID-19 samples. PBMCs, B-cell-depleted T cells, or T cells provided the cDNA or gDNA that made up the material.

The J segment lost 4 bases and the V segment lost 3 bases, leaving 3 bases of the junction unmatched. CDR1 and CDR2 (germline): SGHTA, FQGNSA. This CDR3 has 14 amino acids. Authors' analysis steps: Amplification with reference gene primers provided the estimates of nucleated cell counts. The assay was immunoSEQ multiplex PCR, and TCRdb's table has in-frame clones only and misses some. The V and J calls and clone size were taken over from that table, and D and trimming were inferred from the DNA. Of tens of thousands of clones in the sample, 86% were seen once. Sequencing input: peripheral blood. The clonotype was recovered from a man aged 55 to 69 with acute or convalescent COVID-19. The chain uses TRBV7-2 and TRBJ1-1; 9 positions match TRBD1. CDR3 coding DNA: TGTGCCAGCAGCTTCCGACAGGGGGGCACTGAAGCTTTCTTT. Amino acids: CASSFRQGGTEAFF.